The rows below give T cell receptor beta chains drawn from one sample of a study of graft-versus-host responses after intestinal transplantation. No antigen has been assigned to these receptors. Assay used: immunoSEQ multiplex PCR; TCRdb lists only in-frame clones, some missing. In the table there are around 120,000 clones, roughly 91% of which are singletons. The input for sequencing was unstimulated CD4+ T cells sorted from spleen or lymph node cells, taken before intestinal transplant. The receptors originated from a human donor who received an intestinal transplant. CDR3s include the opening cysteine and the closing phenylalanine or tryptophan. D genes are given only for firm matches. The size entry is marked missing in some rows and otherwise reads once, few, many or a size class.

J gene	V gene	D gene	clone size	CDR3 length	CDR3 protein	CDR3 DNA
TRBJ2-3	TRBV4-1	NA	once	16	CASSQGADSRTDTQYF	TGCGCCAGCAGTCAAGGTGCGGACAGCCGCACAGATACGCAGTATTTT
TRBJ2-5	TRBV28	NA	NA	14	CASTIGLLQETQYF	TGTGCCAGCACTATAGGACTACTTCAAGAGACCCAGTACTTC
TRBJ1-4	TRBV7-9	TRBD1	NA	15	CASSSGQGLNEKLFF	TGTGCCAGCAGCTCGGGACAGGGTCTGAATGAAAAACTGTTTTTT
TRBJ2-7	TRBV13	TRBD1	NA	17	CASSQLRGTGASYEQYF	TGTGCCAGCAGCCAACTTAGAGGGACAGGAGCTTCCTACGAGCAGTACTTC
TRBJ1-2	TRBV28	NA	NA	14	CASSLSSRLYGYTF	TGTGCCAGCAGTTTATCAAGCAGGCTTTACGGCTACACCTTC
TRBJ2-7	TRBV7-8	NA	NA	17	CASSLVGADGSSYEQYF	TGTGCCAGCAGCTTAGTCGGGGCGGACGGTAGCTCCTACGAGCAGTACTTC
TRBJ1-6	TRBV6-1	TRBD1	NA	14	CASSGQGADSPLHF	TGTGCCAGCAGTGGACAGGGGGCGGATTCACCCCTCCACTTT
TRBJ1-1	TRBV5-8	TRBD1	NA	16	CASSPWGQTMNTEAFF	TGTGCCAGCAGCCCGTGGGGACAGACCATGAACACTGAAGCTTTCTTT
TRBJ1-1	TRBV5-1	TRBD1	NA	15	CASSRTGSMNTEAFF	TGCGCCAGCAGCCGGACAGGGTCCATGAACACTGAAGCTTTCTTT
TRBJ2-1	TRBV5-4	NA	NA	13	CASSLGPYNEQFF	TGTGCCAGCAGCTTGGGGCCTTACAATGAGCAGTTCTTC
TRBJ1-2	TRBV7-2	NA	NA	15	CASSLRMGFNYGYTF	TGTGCCAGCAGCTTAAGGATGGGATTCAACTATGGCTACACCTTC
TRBJ2-2	TRBV25-1	NA	NA	17	CASSEEGKWAGTGELFF	TGTGCCAGCAGTGAAGAGGGCAAGTGGGCTGGGACCGGGGAGCTGTTTTTT
TRBJ2-2	TRBV6-1	NA	NA	14	CASTRESFTGELFF	TGTGCCAGTACCAGGGAATCGTTCACCGGGGAGCTGTTTTTT
TRBJ2-4	TRBV15	NA	NA	16	CATSRERALAKNIQYF	TGTGCCACCAGCAGAGAGAGAGCGCTAGCCAAAAACATTCAGTACTTC
TRBJ2-1	TRBV9	TRBD2	NA	15	CASSSSGSSNNEQFF	TGTGCCAGCAGCTCTAGCGGGAGTTCCAACAATGAGCAGTTCTTC
TRBJ2-1	TRBV30	TRBD2	NA	14	CAWSALAAYNEQFF	TGTGCCTGGAGTGCTCTAGCGGCATACAATGAGCAGTTCTTC
TRBJ1-5	TRBV27	NA	NA	14	CASSLKGPNQPQHF	TGTGCCAGCAGTTTAAAGGGTCCGAATCAGCCCCAGCATTTT